This entry lists 18 T cell receptor beta chains sequenced from one sample in a study of vaccination and CD4 T cells after COVID-19. The antigens of these receptors remain unknown. Time point specified: late sampling 161 to 241 days after vaccination in three convalescent patients. Stated treatment: approximately 9-day PBMC culture with coronavirus spike peptide pools or control peptides (ViraFEST assay). The Oncomine TCR Beta short-read assay was applied to DNA of cultured CD4+ T cells. TCRdb reanalysed the PCR reads using MiXCR and keeps one entry per CDR3 protein. The sample yields some 21,000 distinct CDR3 sequences, roughly 46% seen once. The material sequenced was CD4+ T cells from blood, cultured in vitro, taken about 7 months after SARS-CoV-2 vaccination. Every receptor here comes from a human donor who had recovered from COVID-19.

The rearrangement uses TRBV19 and TRBJ1-5; perhaps TRBD1 as D (6 bases). Looked up from germline, CDR1 is LNHDA and CDR2 is SQIVND (reference sequence). The CDR3 sequence is 16 residues long. V lost 5 bases and J 0 bases, leaving 14 bases between the germline ends. For the CDR3, the DNA is TGTGCCAGTAGTCCGAATGGACAGTCTAGCAATCAGCCCCAGCATTTT. It translates to CASSPNGQSSNQPQHF.

The CDR3 bases are TGTGCCACCAGCAGGGCGGGGGTCTACGAGCAGTACTTC. Translated, it gives CATSRAGVYEQYF. This chain uses TRBV15 with TRBJ2-7; 7 bases map to TRBD2. The CDR3 loop spans 13 amino acids. CDR1 and CDR2 (germline): LNHNV, YYDKDF (reference sequence). V was pared by 3 bases and J by 3 bases, with 2 bases of the junction left unmatched.

This chain uses TRBV20-1 with TRBJ2-7; the D is unclear. The V gene lost 5 bases and the J gene lost 7 bases, with 15 bases spanning the gap. The CDR3 covers 12 residues. CDR1 is DFQATT, CDR2 SNEGSKA, per germline (reference sequence). The CDR3 loop is CSAAGNPAEQYF. The CDR3 nucleotides read TGCAGTGCTGCTGGGAACCCAGCTGAGCAGTACTTC.

This clonotype was picked up a small number of times. The V and J genes are TRBV21-1 and TRBJ2-5; the table gives TRBD1 as D, unverified against the DNA. TRBV21-1 is marked as a pseudogene. The CDR3 runs 15 residues. The CDR3 DNA reads as TGTGCCAGCAGCAAAGATCTTCCCAGGGGGGAGACCCAGTACTTC. Translating it yields CASSKDLPRGETQYF.

This clonotype was seen a few times. This sequence joins TRBV20-1 and TRBJ1-5; D perhaps matches TRBD1 (5 bases). This CDR3 comprises 13 residues. Germline loops: CDR1 DFQATT, CDR2 SNEGSKA (reference sequence). Trimming stripped 7 bases from V and 0 bases from J, with 10 bases between. The DNA for the CDR3 is TGCAGTGTACAGGCAGATAGCAATCAGCCCCAGCATTTT. Translating it yields CSVQADSNQPQHF.

V gene TRBV27 combines with J gene TRBJ1-2; D gene unclear. V gave up 8 bases and J gave up 1 base, with 5 bases separating them. Germline V lookup: CDR1 MNHEY, CDR2 SMNVEV (reference sequence). This CDR3 is 11 amino acids long. The CDR3 region has the DNA TGTGCCAGCGGAGTTAACTATGGCTACACCTTC. Its translation is CASGVNYGYTF.

The gene calls are TRBV7-2 and TRBJ2-3, with 8 bases aligning to TRBD2. V was pared by 3 bases and J by 3 bases, with 11 bases of the junction left unmatched. Germline CDR1 and CDR2: SGHTA and FQGNSA. The CDR3 covers 17 residues. CDR3 nucleotides: TGTGCCAGCAGCTTGATGCTGAGCGGGGGAGAAACAGATACGCAGTATTTT. Translated: CASSLMLSGGETDTQYF.

The V and J genes are TRBV4-2 and TRBJ1-1, with D tentatively TRBD1 (6 bases). The CDR3 loop spans 13 amino acids. V lost 4 bases to trimming and J lost 5 bases, with 11 bases between them. The V gene's germline CDR1 is LGHNA and CDR2 YNFKEQ. The CDR3 sequence: CASSPRTETEAFF. CDR3 sequence (DNA): TGTGCCAGCAGCCCGAGGACAGAGACTGAAGCTTTCTTT.

In this sample, this clonotype turned up a few times. The chain recombines TRBV27 with TRBJ1-1; D call uncertain. Looked up from germline, CDR1 is MNHEY and CDR2 is SMNVEV (reference sequence). The CDR3 consists of 13 residues. V dropped 5 bases and J dropped 11 bases, with 18 bases sitting between them. The CDR3 bases are TGTGCCAGCAGTGTGGGCCCCAGGAGGGTGGCTTTCTTT. Translation: CASSVGPRRVAFF.

V gene TRBV28 combines with J gene TRBJ2-5; no clear D. Trimming cost V 2 bases and J 2 bases, with 15 bases left between them. This CDR3 comprises 16 residues. CDR1 is MDHEN and CDR2 is SYDVKM in the germline V gene. This CDR3 is CASSLAGPWSQETQYF. DNA of the CDR3: TGTGCCAGCAGTTTAGCCGGACCTTGGTCTCAAGAGACCCAGTACTTC.

This rearrangement joins TRBV20-1 to TRBJ1-5; 7 positions agree with TRBD1. V shed 4 bases, J shed 0 bases, and the junction held 12 bases outside the gene matches. Germline loops: CDR1 DFQATT, CDR2 SNEGSKA (reference sequence). The CDR3 sequence is 17 residues long. CDR3 amino acids: CSATPARGGYSNQPQHF. The CDR3 DNA reads as TGCAGTGCTACCCCGGCCAGGGGGGGTTATAGCAATCAGCCCCAGCATTTT.

The V and J genes are TRBV6-5 and TRBJ1-1; D is uncertain. V lost 0 bases and J 1 base, leaving 6 bases between the germline ends. The CDR3 loop spans 14 amino acids. Germline CDR1 is MNHEY and CDR2 is SVGAGI. This chain's CDR3 is CASSYSRENTEAFF. The CDR3 coding sequence is TGTGCCAGCAGTTACTCGAGAGAGAACACTGAAGCTTTCTTT.

A few counts support this clonotype. This chain connects TRBV24-1 to TRBJ2-1; TRBD2 matches 11 bases. V lost 6 bases, J lost 9 bases, and 12 bases stayed unmatched. Germline V gives CDR1 KGHDR, CDR2 SFDVKD. The CDR3 runs to 16 residues. CDR3 in amino acids: CATSRGLADRLGEQFF. For the CDR3, the DNA is TGTGCCACCAGTCGGGGACTAGCGGACCGACTGGGTGAGCAGTTCTTC.

This clonotype was counted a single time. The rearrangement links TRBV5-4 to TRBJ2-1, with a weak D call TRBD2 (5 bases). Germline CDR1 is SGHNT and CDR2 is YYREEE (reference sequence). Deletions cut 1 base from V and 4 bases from J, with 9 bases between. This CDR3 is built from 14 residues. The chain's CDR3 is CASSLYGIYNEQFF. The CDR3 nucleotides read TGTGCCAGCAGCTTGTACGGGATTTACAATGAGCAGTTCTTC.

V is TRBV7-2 and J is TRBJ1-5, with 8 nucleotides matching TRBD1. The ends lost 1 base at V and 2 bases at J; junction bases unmatched: 7. The CDR3 is 17 amino acids. CDR1 is SGHTA and CDR2 is FQGNSA in the germline V gene. Here the CDR3 reads CASSLVLGQGGNQPQHF. Written as DNA, the CDR3 is TGTGCCAGCAGCTTAGTCTTAGGACAGGGTGGCAATCAGCCCCAGCATTTT.

The V call is TRBV6-5, the J call TRBJ2-7; 7 nucleotides match TRBD2. The CDR3 runs to 14 residues. Germline V gives CDR1 MNHEY, CDR2 SVGAGI. The trim removed 0 bases at V and 2 bases at J, leaving 1 base unmatched. The CDR3 spells CASSYSGRAYEQYF. The CDR3, as DNA: TGTGCCAGCAGTTACTCAGGGAGGGCCTACGAGCAGTACTTC.

This clonotype was seen more than once but under ten times. This rearrangement joins TRBV7-9 to TRBJ2-1; no clear D gene. V lost 1 base and J lost 4, with 11 bases in between. The CDR3 has 15 amino acids. CDR1 and CDR2 (germline): SEHNR, FQNEAQ (reference sequence). For the CDR3, the DNA is TGTGCCAGCAGCTTAGGTGTTATGGGATACAATGAGCAGTTCTTC. It yields the protein CASSLGVMGYNEQFF.

In its sample, this clonotype was seen a few times. The chain recombines TRBV24-1 with TRBJ2-3; 8 nucleotides agree with TRBD2. J was trimmed by 1 base and V by 7 bases; bases with no gene match: 3. Germline CDR1 KGHDR, CDR2 SFDVKD. The CDR3 spans 14 residues. In DNA, the CDR3 is TGTGCCACCAGAACTAGCGGAGGCACAGATACGCAGTATTTT. Amino acid sequence: CATRTSGGTDTQYF.